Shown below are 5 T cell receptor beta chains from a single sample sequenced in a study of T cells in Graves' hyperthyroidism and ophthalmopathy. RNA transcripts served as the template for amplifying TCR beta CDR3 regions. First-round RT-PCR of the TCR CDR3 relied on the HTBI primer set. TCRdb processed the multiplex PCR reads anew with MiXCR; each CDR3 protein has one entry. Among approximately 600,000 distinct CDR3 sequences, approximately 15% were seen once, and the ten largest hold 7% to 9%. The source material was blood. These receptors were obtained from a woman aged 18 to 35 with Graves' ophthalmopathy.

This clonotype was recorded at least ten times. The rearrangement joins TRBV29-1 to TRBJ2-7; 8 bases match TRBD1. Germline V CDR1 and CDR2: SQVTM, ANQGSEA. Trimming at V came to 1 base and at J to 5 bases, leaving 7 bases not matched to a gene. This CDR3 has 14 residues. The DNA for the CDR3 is TGCAGCGTTGAAGGGGGACAGGCTGCGGACGAGCAGTACTTC. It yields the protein CSVEGGQAADEQYF.

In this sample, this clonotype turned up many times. CDR3 bases: TGTGCCAGCTGTAGAATATGGGGGGACGGCTACACCTTC. Its translation: CASCRIWGDGYTF. This rearrangement joins TRBV2 to TRBJ1-2; D may be TRBD1 (5 bases). The CDR3 covers 13 residues. Germline V gene sequence: CDR1 SNHLY, CDR2 FYNNEI. V was cut by 8 bases and J by 8 bases, with 18 bases left in between.

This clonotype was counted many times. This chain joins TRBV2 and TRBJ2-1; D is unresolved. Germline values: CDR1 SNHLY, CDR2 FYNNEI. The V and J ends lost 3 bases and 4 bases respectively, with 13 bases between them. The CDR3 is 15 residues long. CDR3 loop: CASSDDGWGYNEQFF. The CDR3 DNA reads TGTGCCAGCAGTGACGACGGGTGGGGATACAATGAGCAGTTCTTC.

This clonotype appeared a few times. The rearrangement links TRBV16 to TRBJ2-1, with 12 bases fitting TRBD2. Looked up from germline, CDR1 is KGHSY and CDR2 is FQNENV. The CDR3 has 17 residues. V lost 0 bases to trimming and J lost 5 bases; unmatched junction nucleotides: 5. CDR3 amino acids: CASSQSVLAGGDNEQFF. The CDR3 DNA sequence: TGTGCCAGCAGCCAATCAGTCCTAGCGGGAGGGGACAATGAGCAGTTCTTC.

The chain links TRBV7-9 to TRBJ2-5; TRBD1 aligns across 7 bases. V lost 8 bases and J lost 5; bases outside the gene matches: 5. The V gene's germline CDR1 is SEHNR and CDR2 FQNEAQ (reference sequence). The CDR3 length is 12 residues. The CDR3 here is CASGQTGETQYF. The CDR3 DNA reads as TGTGCCAGCGGGCAGACAGGGGAGACCCAGTACTTC.